These T cell receptor beta chains were read from a single sample in a study of OX40 agonist ivuxolimab in advanced cancers. This table comes from immunoSEQ multiplex PCR, and its TCRdb copy is limited to in-frame clones, with some not included. The sample yields about 27,000 clones, over 75% seen once. The specimen comprised CD4+ or CD8+ T cells sorted from blood, sampled in a trial of the OX40 agonist ivuxolimab. Receptors originate from an adult with an advanced solid tumor such as melanoma, head and neck, liver or kidney cancer. The CDR3 runs from the conserved cysteine through the conserved F or W. A D gene is named only where the DNA matches it firmly. Only some rows state a clone size, as once, few, many or a class for expanded clones.

d_call: NA; v_call: TRBV5-6; clone_size: NA; j_call: TRBJ2-5; cdr3_nt: TGTGCCAGCAGCTTGCTAGGTGTGACCCAGTACTTC; cdr3_aa: CASSLLGVTQYF
d_call: TRBD2; v_call: TRBV2; clone_size: NA; j_call: TRBJ2-3; cdr3_nt: TGTGCCAGCAGTGAAGCGGGGCTAGCGGTCCTCACAGATACGCAGTATTTT; cdr3_aa: CASSEAGLAVLTDTQYF
d_call: TRBD1; v_call: TRBV6-5; clone_size: NA; j_call: TRBJ2-1; cdr3_nt: TGTGCCAGCAGTTACTCAGCCGACAGGGGCAATGAGCAGTTCTTC; cdr3_aa: CASSYSADRGNEQFF
d_call: TRBD2; v_call: TRBV7-9; clone_size: NA; j_call: TRBJ2-5; cdr3_nt: TGTGCCAGCAGCTTAGACATAGCGGGAGGGCCTCGGGAGACCCAGTACTTC; cdr3_aa: CASSLDIAGGPRETQYF
d_call: NA; v_call: TRBV12-5; clone_size: NA; j_call: TRBJ1-1; cdr3_nt: TGTGCTAGTGGTCCCGGGCTGATGAACACTGAAGCTTTCTTT; cdr3_aa: CASGPGLMNTEAFF
d_call: NA; v_call: TRBV15; clone_size: medium-sized; j_call: TRBJ1-5; cdr3_nt: TGTGCCACCAGCAGAGATAGCAATACGGGCGTGGGCAATCAGCCCCAGCATTTT; cdr3_aa: CATSRDSNTGVGNQPQHF
d_call: NA; v_call: TRBV28; clone_size: NA; j_call: TRBJ2-2; cdr3_nt: TGTGCCAGCAGTTTATTTGGGGAGAACACCGGGGAGCTGTTTTTT; cdr3_aa: CASSLFGENTGELFF
d_call: TRBD1; v_call: TRBV19; clone_size: few; j_call: TRBJ2-5; cdr3_nt: TGTGCCAGTAGTCCTCGGACAGGAGTGGGGACCCAGTACTTC; cdr3_aa: CASSPRTGVGTQYF
d_call: TRBD2; v_call: TRBV5-1; clone_size: NA; j_call: TRBJ2-7; cdr3_nt: TGCGCCAGCAGCTTGAGGGGACTAGCGGGAATCGCCTACGAGCAGTACTTC; cdr3_aa: CASSLRGLAGIAYEQYF
d_call: NA; v_call: TRBV5-1; clone_size: once; j_call: TRBJ2-6; cdr3_nt: TGCGCCAGCAGCAGGGGGAGCTCTGGGGCCAACGTCCTGACTTTC; cdr3_aa: CASSRGSSGANVLTF
d_call: NA; v_call: TRBV11-2; clone_size: medium-sized; j_call: TRBJ2-1; cdr3_nt: TGTGCCAGCAGCTTAGAAGCAGGGGATCTAGGTGAGCAGTTCTTC; cdr3_aa: CASSLEAGDLGEQFF
d_call: NA; v_call: TRBV7-9; clone_size: NA; j_call: TRBJ2-2; cdr3_nt: TGTGCCAGCAGCTCCCTGTGGGAGCTGTTTTTT; cdr3_aa: CASSSLWELFF
d_call: TRBD1; v_call: TRBV5-1; clone_size: NA; j_call: TRBJ2-5; cdr3_nt: TGCGCCAGCAGCTTGGAAGGGACAGGGGTTTTTTTAGAGAAAGAGACCCAGTACTTC; cdr3_aa: CASSLEGTGVFLEKETQYF
d_call: NA; v_call: TRBV18; clone_size: few; j_call: TRBJ2-3; cdr3_nt: TGTGCCAGCTCCACAGTCTACAGCTACACAGATACGCAGTATTTT; cdr3_aa: CASSTVYSYTDTQYF
d_call: TRBD1; v_call: TRBV28; clone_size: NA; j_call: TRBJ1-1; cdr3_nt: TGTGCCAGCAGTCTGACAGGGGGCGGCAACACTGAAGCTTTCTTT; cdr3_aa: CASSLTGGGNTEAFF
d_call: NA; v_call: TRBV4-1; clone_size: NA; j_call: TRBJ2-1; cdr3_nt: TGCGCCAGCAGCCAAGATCCCTCTCTGCTATACAATGAGCAGTTCTTC; cdr3_aa: CASSQDPSLLYNEQFF
d_call: TRBD1; v_call: TRBV7-6; clone_size: NA; j_call: TRBJ2-7; cdr3_nt: TGTGCCAGCAGCTACGGGACAGGGGTCTCCTACGAGCAGTACTTC; cdr3_aa: CASSYGTGVSYEQYF
d_call: NA; v_call: TRBV5-6; clone_size: NA; j_call: TRBJ2-7; cdr3_nt: TGTGCCAGCAGCTTGGGTGGCGGTACCTACGAGCAGTACTTC; cdr3_aa: CASSLGGGTYEQYF